This T cell receptor beta chain originates from a study of technical replicates of blood from a handful of donors. Per the germline V gene, CDR1 is GTSNPN and CDR2 is SVGIG (reference sequence). Deletions cut 0 bases from V and 7 bases from J, with 7 bases between. The CDR3 length is 12 residues. In this sample, this clone turned up once. Some clones are missing from TCRdb's copy, which holds only in-frame ones; the method was immunoSEQ multiplex PCR. Of around 100,000 clones listed, 90% to 97% are singletons. Source material: T cells isolated from PBMCs. The rearrangement joins TRBV30 to TRBJ2-1, with D unclear. This TCR came from a human donor in good health. The CDR3 region is CAWSVSRNEQFF. CDR3 nucleotide sequence: TGTGCCTGGAGTGTAAGCAGGAATGAGCAGTTCTTC.